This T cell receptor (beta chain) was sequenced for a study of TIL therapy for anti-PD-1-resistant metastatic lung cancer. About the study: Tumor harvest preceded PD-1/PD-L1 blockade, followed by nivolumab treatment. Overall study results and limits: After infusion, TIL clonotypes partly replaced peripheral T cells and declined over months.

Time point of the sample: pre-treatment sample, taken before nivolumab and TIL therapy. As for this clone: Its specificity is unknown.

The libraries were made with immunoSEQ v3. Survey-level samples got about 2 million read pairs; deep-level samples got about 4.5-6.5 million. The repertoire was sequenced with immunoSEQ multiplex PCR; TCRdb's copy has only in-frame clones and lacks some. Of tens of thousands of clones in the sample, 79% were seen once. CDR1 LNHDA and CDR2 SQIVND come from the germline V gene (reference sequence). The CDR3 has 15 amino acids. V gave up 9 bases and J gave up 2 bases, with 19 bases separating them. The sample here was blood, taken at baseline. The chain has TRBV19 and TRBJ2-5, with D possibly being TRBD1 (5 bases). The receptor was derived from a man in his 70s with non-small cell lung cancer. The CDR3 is CASREHDRRQETQYF. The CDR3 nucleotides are TGTGCCAGCAGGGAACACGATAGGAGACAAGAGACCCAGTACTTC.